A selection of T cell receptor beta chains follows, all from one sample in a study of human T cells and chemical hapten exposure. TCRdb re-called the RACE reads through MiXCR, storing one row per CDR3 protein. The table records tens of thousands of distinct CDR3 sequences, 10% of them present only once. This specimen was whole blood, taken in connection with sensitization to the hapten diphenylcyclopropenone (DPC). The receptors come from a woman aged 45-65 years with alopecia areata. Some clones in this sample may be carry-over from other donors' samples. The CDR3 runs from the conserved cysteine through the conserved F or W. D genes are given only for firm matches. Clone sizes are given selectively: once, few, many, or a class where the clone is expanded.

d_call: .; v_call: TRBV12-3/TRBV12-4; j_call: TRBJ1-5; clone_size: few; cdr3_aa: CASRSGANQPQHF; cdr3_nt: TGTGCCAGCAGATCAGGGGCAAACCAGCCCCAGCATTTT
d_call: .; v_call: TRBV7-9; j_call: TRBJ2-1; clone_size: .; cdr3_aa: CASSLEGVRDNEQFF; cdr3_nt: TGTGCCAGCAGCTTAGAGGGGGTCAGGGACAATGAGCAGTTCTTC
d_call: .; v_call: TRBV7-2; j_call: TRBJ2-3; clone_size: many; cdr3_aa: CASSLEPDTQYF; cdr3_nt: TGTGCCAGCAGCTTAGAGCCAGATACGCAGTATTTT
d_call: .; v_call: TRBV2; j_call: TRBJ2-3; clone_size: few; cdr3_aa: CASMARGTDTQYF; cdr3_nt: TGTGCCAGCATGGCACGAGGCACAGATACGCAGTATTTT
d_call: TRBD1; v_call: TRBV10-3; j_call: TRBJ2-5; clone_size: few; cdr3_aa: CAISQGARVTETQYF; cdr3_nt: TGTGCCATCAGCCAGGGGGCGCGGGTCACAGAGACCCAGTACTTC
d_call: TRBD1; v_call: TRBV12-3/TRBV12-4; j_call: TRBJ2-7; clone_size: many; cdr3_aa: CASSLRQGYEQYF; cdr3_nt: TGTGCCAGCAGTTTGCGACAGGGTTACGAGCAGTACTTC
d_call: TRBD2; v_call: TRBV28; j_call: TRBJ2-3; clone_size: few; cdr3_aa: CASSPVPAGVTDTQYF; cdr3_nt: TGTGCCAGCAGTCCCGTCCCAGCGGGAGTCACAGATACGCAGTATTTT
d_call: TRBD2; v_call: TRBV3-1; j_call: TRBJ2-3; clone_size: many; cdr3_aa: CASSPPGGPADTQYF; cdr3_nt: TGTGCCAGCAGCCCCCCGGGAGGGCCCGCAGATACGCAGTATTTT
d_call: TRBD1; v_call: TRBV18; j_call: TRBJ1-1; clone_size: many; cdr3_aa: CASSPMLTGANTEAFF; cdr3_nt: TGTGCCAGCTCACCGATGCTGACAGGGGCGAACACTGAAGCTTTCTTT
d_call: TRBD2; v_call: TRBV20-1; j_call: TRBJ2-7; clone_size: few; cdr3_aa: CSARDNRGSRREQYF; cdr3_nt: TGCAGTGCTAGAGATAATCGCGGGAGTAGGAGGGAGCAGTACTTC
d_call: .; v_call: TRBV20-1; j_call: TRBJ2-5; clone_size: few; cdr3_aa: CSAREAGRPQETQYF; cdr3_nt: TGCAGTGCTAGAGAAGCAGGGAGACCACAAGAGACCCAGTACTTC
d_call: TRBD1; v_call: TRBV29-1; j_call: TRBJ2-1; clone_size: many; cdr3_aa: CSVRDSNDNEQFF; cdr3_nt: TGCAGCGTCCGGGACAGCAACGACAATGAGCAGTTCTTC
d_call: .; v_call: TRBV7-7; j_call: TRBJ1-1; clone_size: few; cdr3_aa: CASSTSRGTEAFF; cdr3_nt: TGTGCTAGCAGCACTAGCCGGGGCACTGAAGCTTTCTTT
d_call: TRBD1; v_call: TRBV29-1; j_call: TRBJ1-2; clone_size: few; cdr3_aa: CSVRTGAGYTF; cdr3_nt: TGCAGCGTGAGGACAGGGGCCGGCTACACCTTC
d_call: .; v_call: TRBV5-4; j_call: TRBJ2-7; clone_size: .; cdr3_aa: CASSLPSDRQYF; cdr3_nt: TGTGCCAGCAGCTTACCGAGCGATAGGCAGTACTTC
d_call: .; v_call: TRBV25-1; j_call: TRBJ2-3; clone_size: few; cdr3_aa: CASSDGRGDTQYF; cdr3_nt: TGTGCCAGCAGTGATGGCAGGGGAGATACGCAGTATTTT
d_call: .; v_call: TRBV20-1; j_call: TRBJ2-3; clone_size: .; cdr3_aa: CSAPLPDTQYF; cdr3_nt: TGCAGTGCTCCCCTGCCAGATACGCAGTATTTT
d_call: .; v_call: TRBV2; j_call: TRBJ1-1; clone_size: many; cdr3_aa: CASSEARGARTEAFF; cdr3_nt: TGTGCCAGCAGTGAAGCGAGGGGGGCGCGGACTGAAGCTTTCTTT
d_call: .; v_call: TRBV7-3; j_call: TRBJ1-1; clone_size: many; cdr3_aa: CASSREAGAGAEAFF; cdr3_nt: TGTGCCAGCAGCCGCGAGGCCGGCGCCGGGGCTGAAGCTTTCTTT
d_call: .; v_call: TRBV6-6; j_call: TRBJ1-1; clone_size: few; cdr3_aa: CASSYLGLNTEAFF; cdr3_nt: TGTGCCAGCAGTTACTTAGGACTGAACACTGAAGCTTTCTTT
d_call: .; v_call: TRBV2; j_call: TRBJ2-1; clone_size: .; cdr3_aa: CASSEGRGSSYNEQFF; cdr3_nt: TGTGCCAGCAGTGAAGGACGGGGGAGCTCCTACAATGAGCAGTTCTTC
d_call: .; v_call: TRBV7-2; j_call: TRBJ2-7; clone_size: .; cdr3_aa: CASSSGMGRWAEQYF; cdr3_nt: TGTGCCAGCAGCTCCGGGATGGGGCGCTGGGCCGAGCAGTACTTC
d_call: .; v_call: TRBV3-1; j_call: TRBJ1-5; clone_size: .; cdr3_aa: CASSAMSGPQHF; cdr3_nt: TGTGCCAGCAGCGCGATGTCCGGGCCCCAGCATTTT
d_call: .; v_call: TRBV12-3/TRBV12-4; j_call: TRBJ1-2; clone_size: .; cdr3_aa: CASSPQENYGYTF; cdr3_nt: TGTGCCAGCAGTCCCCAGGAGAACTATGGCTACACCTTC